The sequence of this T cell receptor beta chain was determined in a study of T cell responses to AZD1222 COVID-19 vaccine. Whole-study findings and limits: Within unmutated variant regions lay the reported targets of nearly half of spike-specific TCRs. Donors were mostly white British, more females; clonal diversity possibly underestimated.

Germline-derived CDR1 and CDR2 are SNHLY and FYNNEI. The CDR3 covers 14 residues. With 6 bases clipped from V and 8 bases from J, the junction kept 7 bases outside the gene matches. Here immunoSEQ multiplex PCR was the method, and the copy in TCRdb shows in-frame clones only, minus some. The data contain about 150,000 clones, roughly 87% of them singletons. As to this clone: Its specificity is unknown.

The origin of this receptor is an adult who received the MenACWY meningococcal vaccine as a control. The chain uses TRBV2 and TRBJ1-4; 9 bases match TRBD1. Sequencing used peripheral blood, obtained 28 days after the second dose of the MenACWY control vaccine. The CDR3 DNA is TGTGCCAGCAGGCTACAGGGGGCTGGGGAAAAACTGTTTTTT. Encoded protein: CASRLQGAGEKLFF.